Described below is a single T cell receptor beta chain sequence and its context. In germline, CDR1 is SGHRS, CDR2 YFSETQ. V was trimmed by 0 bases and J by 5 bases, leaving 17 bases between them. This CDR3 has 16 amino acids. CD4+ cells were split into CD45RA+ naive and CD45RA-negative memory subsets. Using 200 ng DNA, about 30,000 T cell genomes, the sorted-subset replicate PCRs were run. The data were produced by immunoSEQ multiplex PCR, yet TCRdb's version contains in-frame clones alone and is incomplete. The sample has approximately 2,000,000 clones; approximately 90% are singletons. The data are from a study of shared clonotypes between healthy human individuals.

Sequencing input: naive CD4+ T cells from PBMCs. Subset in this sample: CD45RA+ positively selected. This sequence joins TRBV5-1 and TRBJ2-5; no clear D. The clonotype was recovered from a man aged 18-30 years in good health. Some clones in this sample may be carry-over from other donors' samples. The DNA of the CDR3 is TGCGCCAGCAGCTTGGAGGCCCGCGGAAGGGTGGAGACCCAGTACTTC. Its protein is CASSLEARGRVETQYF.